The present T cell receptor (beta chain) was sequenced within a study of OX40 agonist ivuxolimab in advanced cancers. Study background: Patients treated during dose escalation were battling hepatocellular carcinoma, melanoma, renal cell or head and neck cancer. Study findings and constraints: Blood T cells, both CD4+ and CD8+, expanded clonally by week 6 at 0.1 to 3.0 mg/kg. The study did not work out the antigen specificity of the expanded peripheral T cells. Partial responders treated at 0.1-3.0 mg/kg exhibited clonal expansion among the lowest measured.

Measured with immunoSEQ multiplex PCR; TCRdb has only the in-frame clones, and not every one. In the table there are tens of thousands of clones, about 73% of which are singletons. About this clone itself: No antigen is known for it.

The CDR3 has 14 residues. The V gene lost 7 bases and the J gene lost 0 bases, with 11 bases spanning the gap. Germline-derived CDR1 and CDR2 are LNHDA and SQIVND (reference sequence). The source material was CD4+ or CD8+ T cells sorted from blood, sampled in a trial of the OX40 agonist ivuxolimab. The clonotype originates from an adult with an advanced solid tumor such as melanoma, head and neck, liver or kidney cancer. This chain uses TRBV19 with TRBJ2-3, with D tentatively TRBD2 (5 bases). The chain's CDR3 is CASTKRASTDTQYF. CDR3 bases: TGTGCCAGTACGAAGAGGGCTAGCACAGATACGCAGTATTTT.